One sample yielded the 14 T cell receptor beta chains listed below, sequenced in a study of T-cell memory formation after mild COVID-19. TCRdb independently ran MiXCR on the 5' RACE reads; one entry per CDR3 protein. The sample carries roughly 130,000 distinct CDR3 sequences, about a sixth recorded once. The sample comprised PBMCs or a T cell subset sorted from them (not recorded which). The origin of the receptors is a young man who had mild COVID-19 (a few samples of this study predate the infection). Cell type and time point are not known.

This chain joins TRBV20-1 and TRBJ1-2; no definite D call. The CDR3 is 13 residues long. Germline-derived CDR1 and CDR2 are DFQATT and SNEGSKA (reference sequence). Trimming took off 4 bases at V and 8 bases at J, with 17 bases between the two ends. CDR3 protein: CSATLDGSRGYTF. Written as DNA, the CDR3 is TGCAGTGCTACCCTGGACGGATCCCGCGGCTACACCTTC.

This clonotype was recorded a few times. The chain recombines TRBV11-2 with TRBJ2-5; D possibly corresponds to TRBD1 (5 bases). The germline V and J ends were trimmed by 1 base and 1 base, with 10 bases remaining between them. Germline assignment: CDR1 SGHAT and CDR2 FQNNGV. This CDR3 has 15 amino acids. CDR3 in amino acids: CASSLGPDSQETQYF. The CDR3 nucleotides are TGTGCCAGCAGCTTAGGCCCCGACAGCCAAGAGACCCAGTACTTC.

The chain carries TRBV6-6 and TRBJ1-5; the D gene is possibly TRBD1 (5 bases). V shed 2 bases and J shed 0 bases, with 11 bases lying between them. Germline CDR1 reads MNHNY; CDR2 reads SVGAGI (reference sequence). The CDR3 has 16 residues. The CDR3 DNA reads TGTGCCAGCAGTTACGATGTGACAGTTAGCAATCAGCCCCAGCATTTT. Translation: CASSYDVTVSNQPQHF.

This clonotype showed up just once. The gene calls are TRBV4-3 and TRBJ1-4, with 8 bases that match TRBD1. Germline trimming cut 1 base from V and 5 bases from J; bases unmatched to any gene: 15. The CDR3 consists of 19 residues. CDR1 and CDR2 from the germline V gene are LGHNA and YSLEER. In DNA, the CDR3 is TGCGCCAGCAGCCAAGCTCCGACTCGCAGGGGGCGGTTCAATGAAAAACTGTTTTTT. This translates into CASSQAPTRRGRFNEKLFF.

This clonotype has only one observation. The chain recombines TRBV28 with TRBJ1-1; D not certain. The ends were cut back, 6 bases at V and 4 bases at J, with 15 bases in the middle. In germline, CDR1 is MDHEN, CDR2 SYDVKM. The CDR3 has 14 residues. CDR3 residues: CASRSLSRRTEAFF. The CDR3 DNA reads as TGTGCCAGCAGATCCCTAAGCCGGCGCACTGAAGCTTTCTTT.

A few counts support this clonotype. This chain joins TRBV7-2 and TRBJ1-2, with no clear D. V shed 0 bases and J shed 4 bases, with 9 bases lying between them. The CDR3 runs 14 residues. Germline V gene sequence: CDR1 SGHTA, CDR2 FQGNSA. The CDR3 spells CASSLAGGSYGYTF. The DNA of the CDR3 is TGTGCCAGCAGCTTAGCCGGCGGAAGCTATGGCTACACCTTC.

This clonotype has more than one count but fewer than ten. This chain joins TRBV7-9 and TRBJ2-5, with a possible D match to TRBD2 (7 bases). Trimming stripped 4 bases from V and 4 bases from J, with 19 bases between. Per the germline V gene, CDR1 is SEHNR and CDR2 is FQNEAQ (reference sequence). CDR3 size: 16 residues. The CDR3 DNA reads as TGTGCCAGCAGCTGGACGGGGGGCGCTGGGGGAGAGACCCAGTACTTC. Protein product: CASSWTGGAGGETQYF. Drawing the rest from reference TRBV7-9 and TRBJ2-5, the complete variable domain is DTGVSQNPRHKITKRGQNVTFRCDPISEHNRLYWYRQTLGQGPEFLTYFQNEAQLEKSRLLSDRFSAERPKGSFSTLEIQRTEQGDSAMYLCASSWTGGAGGETQYFGPGTRLLVL.

V is TRBV6-5 and J is TRBJ1-1, with a tentative D call TRBD1 (5 bases). The germline V gene has CDR1 MNHEY and CDR2 SVGAGI. This CDR3 has 15 residues. The V end was cut by 2 bases, the J end by 2 bases, with 12 bases between. In nucleotides, the CDR3 is TGTGCCAGCAGTTACGGAGCGACAGAAAACACTGAAGCTTTCTTT. Protein sequence: CASSYGATENTEAFF.

This clonotype came up a few times. CDR3 DNA sequence: TGTGCCAGCTCACCACTCCGGGACCTCTCCTACAATGAGCAGTTCTTC. It specifies CASSPLRDLSYNEQFF. The chain uses TRBV18 and TRBJ2-1; D assignment may be TRBD1 or TRBD2 (5 bases each). CDR3 length: 16 residues. Trimming pared 1 base from V and 0 bases from J, leaving 10 bases between. CDR1 is KGHSH and CDR2 is LQKENI in the germline V gene.

This clonotype was detected only a few times. The chain uses TRBV4-1 and TRBJ2-3; 9 nucleotides match TRBD2. Germline loops: CDR1 MGHRA, CDR2 YSYEKL. J gave up 5 bases and V 4 bases, and 13 bases lay outside the gene matches. CDR3 length: 17 residues. The CDR3 loop reads CASSLSRGSGGQDTQYF. As DNA, the CDR3 is TGCGCCAGCAGCCTAAGTCGGGGTAGCGGGGGCCAAGATACGCAGTATTTT.

The gene calls are TRBV27 and TRBJ2-4; 13 bases are shared with TRBD2. The germline gives CDR1 MNHEY, CDR2 SMNVEV (reference sequence). The CDR3 sequence is 18 residues long. With V trimmed by 6 bases and J by 3 bases, 11 bases remained unmatched. The chain's CDR3 is CASRPRLAGGGGKNIQYF. In DNA form, the CDR3 reads TGTGCCAGCAGACCCCGACTAGCGGGGGGCGGCGGCAAAAACATTCAGTACTTC.

About this clonotype itself: A clone one base away is much larger, so this may be a read error. The DNA of the CDR3 is TGTACCAGCAGTTTGTCGACGGACCATCAGTACTTC. It encodes CTSSLSTDHQYF. The gene calls are TRBV12-3 or TRBV12-4 and TRBJ2-5; D not certain. The CDR3 covers 12 residues.

This chain joins TRBV2 and TRBJ2-7; D uncertain. With 4 bases removed from V and 4 bases from J, the gap between germline ends came to 17 bases. Germline V lookup: CDR1 SNHLY, CDR2 FYNNEI. The CDR3 extends over 15 amino acids. For the CDR3, the DNA is TGTGCCAGCAGTGTTGCTGTCGGACGGTTGTACGAGCAGTACTTC. Its translation is CASSVAVGRLYEQYF.

This clonotype was counted only a few times. The chain links TRBV7-2 to TRBJ1-1, with TRBD1 as a possible D gene (5 bases). V dropped 5 bases and J dropped 8 bases, with 15 bases sitting between them. Germline V gene data show CDR1 as SGHTA and CDR2 as FQGNSA. There are 13 residues in the CDR3. DNA for the CDR3: TGTGCCAGCAGCGGGGGTGCAGGGAGGGAAGCTTTCTTT. Its protein product is CASSGGAGREAFF.